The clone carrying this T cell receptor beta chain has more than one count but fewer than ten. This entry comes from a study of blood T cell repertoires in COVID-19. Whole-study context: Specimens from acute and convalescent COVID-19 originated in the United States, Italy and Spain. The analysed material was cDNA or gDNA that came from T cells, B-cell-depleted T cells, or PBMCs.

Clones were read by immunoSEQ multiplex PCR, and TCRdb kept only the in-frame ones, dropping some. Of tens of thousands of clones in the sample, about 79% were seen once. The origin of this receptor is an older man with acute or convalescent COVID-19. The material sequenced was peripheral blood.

In DNA form, the CDR3 reads TGTGCCACCAGTGATTCTCGGGACAGGTTGAACACCGGGGAGCTGTTTTTT. Translating gives CATSDSRDRLNTGELFF. V gene TRBV24-1 combines with J gene TRBJ2-2, with 8 nucleotides matching TRBD1. V trimming: 2 bases; J trimming: 1 base; junction bases outside the gene matches: 5. This CDR3 spans 17 amino acids. Germline V gene lookup returns CDR1 KGHDR and CDR2 SFDVKD.